This T cell receptor (beta chain) was identified in a study of Ad26.COV2.S vaccination and SARS-CoV-2 variants. Notes on the study in general: A substantial breadth of spike-specific CD8+ and CD4+ T cell responses after vaccination has been reported. People given the vaccine had a wider spike-specific TCR breadth than placebo recipients did.

At least ten counts were recorded for this clone. The antigen remains undetermined. This CDR3 is built from 14 residues. The germline gives CDR1 MNHEY, CDR2 SMNVEV (reference sequence). Trimming removed 0 bases at V and 7 bases at J, with 12 bases between. Method: immunoSEQ multiplex PCR; TCRdb's copy keeps in-frame clones and lacks some. This sample has around 370,000 clones, with around 92% found just once. The starting material was peripheral blood, obtained after recovery from COVID-19. The sequence was obtained from a human donor who had recovered from COVID-19. This chain links TRBV27 with TRBJ2-5; TRBD2 is a possible D gene (6 bases). CDR3 nucleotides: TGTGCCAGCAGTTTATCGGGGGAGGTTGGGACCCAGTACTTC. Its translation: CASSLSGEVGTQYF.